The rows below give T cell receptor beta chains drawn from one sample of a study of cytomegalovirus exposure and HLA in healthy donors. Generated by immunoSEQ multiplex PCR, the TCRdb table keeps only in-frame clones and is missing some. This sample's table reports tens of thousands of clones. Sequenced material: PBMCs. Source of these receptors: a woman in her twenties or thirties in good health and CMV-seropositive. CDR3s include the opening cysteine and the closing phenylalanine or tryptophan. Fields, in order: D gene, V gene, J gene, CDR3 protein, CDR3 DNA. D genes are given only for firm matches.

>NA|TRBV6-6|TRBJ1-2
CASSYREALYGYTF
TGTGCCAGCAGTTACCGGGAGGCCCTCTATGGCTACACCTTC
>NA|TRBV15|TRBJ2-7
CATSRRETYEQYF
TGTGCCACCAGCAGACGGGAAACCTACGAGCAGTACTTC
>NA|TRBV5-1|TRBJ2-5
CASSLSGPQETQYF
TGCGCCAGCAGCTTGTCAGGGCCCCAAGAGACCCAGTACTTC
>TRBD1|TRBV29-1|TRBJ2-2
CSAGTGTGELFF
TGCAGCGCCGGGACAGGGACCGGGGAGCTGTTTTTT
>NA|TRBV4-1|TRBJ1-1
CASSQAFLREMGTEAFF
TGCGCCAGCAGCCAAGCTTTCTTGAGGGAGATGGGCACTGAAGCTTTCTTT
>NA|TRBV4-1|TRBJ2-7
CASSHAESYPEQYF
TGCGCCAGCAGCCATGCCGAGTCATATCCCGAGCAGTACTTC
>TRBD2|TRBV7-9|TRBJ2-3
CASSLTSGEQYF
TGTGCCAGCAGTCTGACTAGCGGGGAGCAGTATTTT
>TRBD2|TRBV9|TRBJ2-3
CASSVTSGRTDTQYF
TGTGCCAGCAGCGTGACTAGCGGGAGAACGGATACGCAGTATTTT
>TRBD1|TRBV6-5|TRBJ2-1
CASSYSGTGPYNEQFF
TGTGCCAGCAGTTACTCCGGGACAGGACCCTACAATGAGCAGTTCTTC
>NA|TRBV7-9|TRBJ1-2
CASSLAQGYGYTF
TGTGCCAGCAGCTTAGCACAGGGTTATGGCTACACCTTC
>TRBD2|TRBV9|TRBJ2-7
CASSVAGLATEEQYF
TGTGCCAGCAGCGTAGCCGGACTAGCGACGGAAGAGCAGTACTTC
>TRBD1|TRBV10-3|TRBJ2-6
CAISESGQGSGANVLTF
TGTGCCATCAGTGAGTCGGGACAGGGTTCCGGGGCCAACGTCCTGACTTTC
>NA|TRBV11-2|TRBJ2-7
CASSLRGAPSYEQYF
TGTGCCAGCAGCTTACGGGGGGCCCCTTCCTACGAGCAGTACTTC
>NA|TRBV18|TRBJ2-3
CASSPREDTQYF
TGTGCCAGCTCACCACGAGAAGATACGCAGTATTTT
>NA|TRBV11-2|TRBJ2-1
CASSRAYNEQFF
TGTGCCAGCAGCCGGGCCTACAATGAGCAGTTCTTC
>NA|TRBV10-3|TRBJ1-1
CAISEGRAVAFF
TGTGCCATCAGTGAGGGCAGGGCCGTAGCTTTCTTT
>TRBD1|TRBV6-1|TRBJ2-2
CASSEGQGDAGELFF
TGTGCCAGCAGCGAGGGACAGGGAGATGCCGGGGAGCTGTTTTTT
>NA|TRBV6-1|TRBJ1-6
CASSELGGSYNSPLHF
TGTGCCAGCAGTGAATTGGGAGGCTCCTATAATTCACCCCTCCACTTT
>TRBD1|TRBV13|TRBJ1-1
CASSSTGDTEAFF
TGTGCCAGCAGCTCGACAGGGGACACTGAAGCTTTCTTT
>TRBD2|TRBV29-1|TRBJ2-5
CSVELSGGGMFGETQYF
TGCAGCGTTGAGCTTAGCGGGGGGGGAATGTTCGGAGAGACCCAGTACTTC
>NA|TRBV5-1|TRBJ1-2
CASSLGDSNYGYTF
TGCGCCAGCAGCTTGGGTGACAGTAACTATGGCTACACCTTC
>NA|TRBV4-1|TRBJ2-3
CASSQDLLRRGLRDTQYF
TGCGCCAGCAGCCAAGATCTTTTGCGGAGGGGACTCAGGGATACGCAGTATTTT
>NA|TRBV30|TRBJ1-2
CASDRRGYTF
TGTGCCTCGGATAGGCGGGGCTACACCTTC
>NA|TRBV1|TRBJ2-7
CTSSQVHSGTGGGEQYF
TGCACCAGCAGCCAAGTCCACTCCGGGACAGGGGGCGGCGAGCAGTACTTC
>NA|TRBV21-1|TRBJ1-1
CASTPGTHKRTGGGMNTEAFF
TGTGCCAGCACCCCCGGGACGCATAAGCGGACAGGGGGCGGGATGAACACTGAAGCTTTCTTT
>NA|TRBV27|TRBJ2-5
CASSSNRDLKTQYF
TGTGCCAGCAGTTCCAACCGGGACTTAAAGACCCAGTACTTC
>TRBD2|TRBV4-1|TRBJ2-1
CASSQDWVRRGGGNEQFF
TGCGCCAGCAGCCAAGATTGGGTTCGGCGGGGGGGCGGCAATGAGCAGTTCTTC